The 12 T cell receptor beta chains presented below share a single source sample, sequenced in a study of technical replicates of blood from a few donors. Clones were sequenced by immunoSEQ multiplex PCR, and TCRdb holds only the in-frame ones, with some missing. Among roughly 74,000 clones listed, roughly nine tenths were seen once. Sequences were obtained from T cells isolated from PBMCs. These receptors all stem from a human donor in good health.

The J gene is TRBJ2-3, the V gene TRBV27; D not resolved. CDR1 MNHEY and CDR2 SMNVEV come from the germline V gene (reference sequence). The CDR3 is 13 amino acids. V was shortened by 6 bases and J by 0 bases, with 7 bases between the two germline ends. The chain's CDR3 is CASRHQSTDTQYF. The DNA for the CDR3 is TGTGCCAGCAGACACCAAAGCACAGATACGCAGTATTTT.

The chain couples TRBV28 to TRBJ2-7; 9 positions match TRBD1. The CDR3 has 15 residues. The junction had 10 bases not matched to a gene; V was cut back by 6 bases and J by 4 bases. The germline V gene encodes CDR1 MDHEN and CDR2 SYDVKM. CDR3 amino acids: CASSEQGASFYEQYF. The CDR3 region has the DNA TGTGCCAGCAGCGAACAGGGGGCGAGCTTTTACGAGCAGTACTTC.

The chain carries TRBV18 and TRBJ2-1, with 13 positions matching TRBD2. CDR1 is KGHSH, CDR2 LQKENI, per germline. V was pared by 3 bases and J by 7 bases, with 6 bases of the junction left unmatched. This CDR3 spans 16 amino acids. The CDR3 is CASSPRGTSGMNEQFF. The CDR3 nucleotides are TGTGCCAGCTCACCGAGAGGGACTAGCGGGATGAATGAGCAGTTCTTC.

This chain connects TRBV7-8 to TRBJ2-5; 10 nucleotides match TRBD1. Germline trimming cut 5 bases from V and 5 bases from J; bases unmatched to any gene: 5. Germline CDR1 SGHVS, CDR2 FQNEAQ. CDR3 length equals 14 residues. CDR3 in amino acids: CASSLTGGLETQYF. Written as DNA, the CDR3 is TGTGCCAGCAGCCTGACAGGGGGCCTGGAGACCCAGTACTTC. The variable domain in full, with the rest retrieved from reference TRBV7-8 and TRBJ2-5, is GAGVSQSPRYKVAKRGQDVALRCDPISGHVSLFWYQQALGQGPEFLTYFQNEAQLDKSGLPSDRFFAERPEGSVSTLKIQRTQQEDSAVYLCASSLTGGLETQYFGPGTRLLVL.

The chain combines TRBV5-8 with TRBJ1-1, with 8 bases identical to TRBD1. CDR3 length: 16 residues. The ends lost 0 bases at V and 4 bases at J; junction bases unmatched: 8. Germline CDR1 SGHTS, CDR2 YDEGEE. The CDR3 region is CASSLAFGQGVTEAFF. The CDR3 region has the DNA TGTGCCAGCAGCTTGGCCTTTGGACAGGGTGTCACTGAAGCTTTCTTT.

The V call is TRBV30, the J call TRBJ1-1; 8 nucleotides agree with TRBD1. The CDR3 covers 12 residues. CDR1 and CDR2 (germline): GTSNPN, SVGIG (reference sequence). V lost 2 bases, J lost 11 bases, and 7 bases stayed unmatched. The DNA for the CDR3 is TGTGCCTGGAGTTCCCACAGGGGGACTGCTTTCTTT. It is translated as CAWSSHRGTAFF.

The V call is TRBV19, the J call TRBJ1-2; 9 nucleotides line up with TRBD1. CDR1 is LNHDA, CDR2 SQIVND, per germline (reference sequence). The CDR3 spans 12 residues. J was trimmed by 8 bases and V by 4 bases; bases with no gene match: 2. The CDR3 is CASSTGQGGYTF. For the CDR3, the DNA is TGTGCCAGTAGTACCGGACAGGGGGGCTACACCTTC.

V is TRBV6-1 and J is TRBJ1-5, with a tentative D call TRBD1 (5 bases). V lost 3 bases, J lost 7 bases, and 16 bases lay in between. Germline V CDR1 and CDR2: MNHNS, SASEGT. The CDR3 loop spans 15 amino acids. The CDR3 DNA is TGTGCCAGCAGTGAGGAGAGGGAGGGGAGACAGCCCCAGCATTTT. This sequence encodes CASSEEREGRQPQHF.

J is TRBJ1-2 and V is TRBV29-1; 9 nucleotides agree with TRBD1. With 4 bases clipped from V and 4 bases from J, the junction kept 7 bases outside the gene matches. The germline V gene encodes CDR1 SQVTM and CDR2 ANQGSEA. CDR3 size: 14 residues. CDR3 sequence (DNA): TGCAGCGTTGTCGACAGGGGGTTCGGCTATGGCTACACCTTC. Encoded protein: CSVVDRGFGYGYTF. The full variable domain, rest sourced from reference TRBV29-1 and TRBJ1-2, is SAVISQKPSRDICQRGTSLTIQCQVDSQVTMMFWYRQQPGQSLTLIATANQGSEATYESGFVIDKFPISRPNLTFSTLTVSNMSPEDSSIYLCSVVDRGFGYGYTFGSGTRLTVV.

The chain carries TRBV18 and TRBJ2-7; 10 nucleotides agree with TRBD2. Per the germline V gene, CDR1 is KGHSH and CDR2 is LQKENI. V dropped 0 bases and J dropped 6; count of bases not matched to a gene: 2. This CDR3 is 14 amino acids long. CDR3 residues: CASSPPSGRSEQYF. CDR3 in DNA: TGTGCCAGCTCACCACCTAGCGGGAGGTCCGAGCAGTACTTC.

The chain uses TRBV5-1 and TRBJ2-5; D remains ambiguous. CDR3 length: 13 residues. V lost 0 bases to trimming and J lost 0 bases, with 3 bases between them. The germline gives CDR1 SGHRS, CDR2 YFSETQ. DNA of the CDR3: TGCGCCAGCAGCTTGGGCGACCAAGAGACCCAGTACTTC. Translating gives CASSLGDQETQYF.

The CDR3 reads CASSLSRQGGETQYF. The CDR3 nucleotides are TGTGCCAGCAGCCTTAGTAGACAGGGTGGAGAGACCCAGTACTTC. The chain carries TRBV28 and TRBJ2-5, with 7 bases that match TRBD1. V shed 6 bases, J shed 4 bases, and the junction held 11 bases outside the gene matches. Germline CDR1 is MDHEN and CDR2 is SYDVKM. The CDR3 runs to 15 residues. The full variable domain, in which reference TRBV28 and TRBJ2-5 provide the parts outside the CDR3, is DVKVTQSSRYLVKRTGEKVFLECVQDMDHENMFWYRQDPGLGLRLIYFSYDVKMKEKGDIPEGYSVSREKKERFSLILESASTNQTSMYLCASSLSRQGGETQYFGPGTRLLVL.